This entry lists 21 T cell receptor beta chains sequenced from one sample in a study of shared clonotypes between healthy human individuals. TCRdb keeps only in-frame clones here, not all; method: immunoSEQ multiplex PCR. This table has around 510,000 clones, roughly 79% appearing once. Specimen: PBMCs. The receptors come from a woman between 40 and 55 years old in good health. Some clones in this sample may be carry-over from other donors' samples.

The chain carries TRBV7-2 and TRBJ1-3; D unclear. V was shortened by 1 base and J by 7 bases, with 14 bases between the two germline ends. The CDR3 loop spans 15 amino acids. Germline CDR1 and CDR2: SGHTA and FQGNSA. CDR3 residues: CASSLGAGGRNTIYF. For the CDR3, the DNA is TGTGCCAGCAGCTTAGGGGCAGGTGGAAGGAACACCATATATTTT.

This sequence joins TRBV5-6 and TRBJ2-5, with 9 positions matching TRBD1. The DNA matches TRBJ2-7 better at its end, which makes the J call doubtful. CDR3 length equals 16 residues. Germline V gives CDR1 SGHDT, CDR2 YYEEEE. In DNA, the CDR3 is TGTGCCAGCAGCCCCCCGGACGGGACAGGGTTCTACGAGCAGTACTTC. Protein product: CASSPPDGTGFYEQYF.

The chain is built from TRBV5-1 and TRBJ2-1; D may correspond to TRBD1 or TRBD2 (5 bases each). V was pared by 0 bases and J by 7 bases, with 8 bases between. CDR1 is SGHRS and CDR2 is YFSETQ in the germline V gene. The CDR3 spans 13 residues. The chain's CDR3 is CASSLGDHNEQFF. In DNA, the CDR3 is TGCGCCAGCAGCTTGGGGGACCATAATGAGCAGTTCTTC. Full variable domain (remainder filled in from reference TRBV5-1 and TRBJ2-1): KAGVTQTPRYLIKTRGQQVTLSCSPISGHRSVSWYQQTPGQGLQFLFEYFSETQRNKGNFPGRFSGRQFSNSRSEMNVSTLELGDSALYLCASSLGDHNEQFFGPGTRLTVL.

The genes are TRBV5-1 and TRBJ2-1; D gene unclear. The CDR3 is made up of 15 amino acids. The germline V gene has CDR1 SGHRS and CDR2 YFSETQ. V gave up 1 base and J gave up 2 bases, with 10 bases separating them. The CDR3 DNA sequence: TGCGCCAGCAGCTTGAGGCCAGGAACCTACAATGAGCAGTTCTTC. Residues: CASSLRPGTYNEQFF.

This clone came up a few times. This chain links TRBV4-1 with TRBJ2-1; 11 bases agree with TRBD2. CDR3 length: 17 amino acids. Germline assignment: CDR1 MGHRA and CDR2 YSYEKL. Trimming took 4 bases from V and 8 from J; bases not matched to a gene: 13. DNA for the CDR3: TGCGCCAGCAGCCGCGCCCTTAGCGGGAGGGCCCAGGATGAGCAGTTCTTC. It encodes CASSRALSGRAQDEQFF.

The J gene is TRBJ2-3, the V gene TRBV6-1; 7 bases map to TRBD2. The V segment lost 0 bases and the J segment 5 bases; nucleotides outside the gene matches: 8. This CDR3 has 16 residues. The germline gives CDR1 MNHNS, CDR2 SASEGT. The CDR3 DNA is TGTGCCAGCAGTGAAGCTGGGGGGAGGGCCGTAGATACGCAGTATTTT. Translated, it gives CASSEAGGRAVDTQYF.

The chain has TRBV28 and TRBJ2-7; D might be TRBD1 or TRBD2, each matching 7 bases. CDR1 and CDR2 from the germline V gene are MDHEN and SYDVKM. There are 13 residues in the CDR3. V lost 7 bases to trimming and J lost 6 bases, with 16 bases between them. In DNA, the CDR3 is TGTGCCAGCAACCAGGGGGGGGCTGGCGAGCAGTACTTC. Its protein is CASNQGGAGEQYF.

The rearrangement links TRBV19 to TRBJ1-2; 9 bases fit TRBD1. V was pared by 5 bases and J by 6 bases, with 10 bases of the junction left unmatched. The CDR3 runs 15 residues. The germline gives CDR1 LNHDA, CDR2 SQIVND (reference sequence). This CDR3 reads CASSPLSGTGNGYTF. The CDR3 DNA follows: TGTGCCAGTAGTCCCCTCTCCGGGACAGGGAATGGCTACACCTTC. Using reference TRBV19 and TRBJ1-2 for the parts outside the CDR3, the full variable domain is DGGITQSPKYLFRKEGQNVTLSCEQNLNHDAMYWYRQDPGQGLRLIYYSQIVNDFQKGDIAEGYSVSREKKESFPLTVTSAQKNPTAFYLCASSPLSGTGNGYTFGSGTRLTVV.

The rearrangement joins TRBV28 to TRBJ1-2, with a weak D call TRBD1 (6 bases). The length of the CDR3 is 17 residues. V lost 3 bases, J lost 2 bases, and 19 bases lay in between. Germline V gene data show CDR1 as MDHEN and CDR2 as SYDVKM. CDR3 amino acids: CASSLLGLGRGNYGYTF. CDR3 DNA: TGTGCCAGCAGTTTGTTAGGGCTGGGCAGGGGCAACTATGGCTACACCTTC.

The rearrangement links TRBV7-3 to TRBJ2-1; TRBD2 agrees at 11 bases. Germline V gives CDR1 SGHTA, CDR2 FQGTGA. Trimming removed 4 bases from V and 9 bases from J; junction bases left unmatched: 5. This CDR3 has 14 amino acids. The CDR3 loop reads CASSSGLAAGEQFF. The CDR3 DNA sequence: TGTGCCAGCAGCTCGGGACTAGCGGCGGGTGAGCAGTTCTTC.

This clone was observed once. This sequence joins TRBV5-5 and TRBJ1-5; D is perhaps TRBD1 (5 bases). The CDR3 has 14 amino acids. The V and J ends lost 4 bases and 7 bases respectively, with 15 bases between them. Germline V gene sequence: CDR1 SGHKS, CDR2 YYEKEE (reference sequence). CDR3 amino acids: CASSPQGVGQPQHF. The DNA for the CDR3 is TGTGCCAGCAGCCCGCAGGGAGTAGGGCAGCCCCAGCATTTT.

For this clone: This specimen includes other DNA sequences encoding the same CDR3. The rearrangement links TRBV18 to TRBJ1-5, with no clear D. The CDR3 runs 13 residues. Germline V gene lookup returns CDR1 KGHSH and CDR2 LQKENI. Trimming left V 2 bases short and J 5 bases short, with 7 bases between. The CDR3 coding sequence is TGTGCCAGCTCACCATCGGGGTATCAGCCCCAGCATTTT. Translation: CASSPSGYQPQHF.

CDR3 DNA: TGTGCCAGCAGCTTAGAGGTGGGGGAAGAGACCCAGTACTTC. Translation: CASSLEVGEETQYF. The V and J genes are TRBV7-2 and TRBJ2-5, with D possibly being TRBD1 or TRBD2 (5 bases each). V dropped 1 base and J dropped 3 bases, with 9 bases sitting between them. The CDR3 has 14 residues. Germline-derived CDR1 and CDR2 are SGHTA and FQGNSA.

V and J are TRBV9 and TRBJ2-7; 8 bases line up with TRBD2. CDR1 SGDLS and CDR2 YYNGEE come from the germline V gene. The CDR3 has 16 amino acids. The V gene end was trimmed by 0 bases and the J gene end by 2 bases; junction bases not matched to a gene: 7. The CDR3 sequence is CASSVGPSGGTYEQYF. The CDR3, as DNA: TGTGCCAGCAGCGTAGGACCCAGCGGGGGAACCTACGAGCAGTACTTC.

The chain links TRBV11-3 to TRBJ2-1, with D unresolved. The CDR3 sequence is 15 residues long. V was trimmed by 5 bases and J by 2 bases, leaving 13 bases between them. Per germline, CDR1 SGHNT and CDR2 YENEEA. The CDR3 DNA sequence: TGTGCCAGCAGCCCCAGACTTAGGCCCTACAATGAGCAGTTCTTC. This codes for CASSPRLRPYNEQFF.

The V gene is TRBV5-1, the J gene TRBJ2-7; D call uncertain. CDR3 length equals 14 residues. Germline loops: CDR1 SGHRS, CDR2 YFSETQ. The V and J ends lost 2 bases and 1 base respectively, with 10 bases between them. CDR3 in amino acids: CASSFGVPSYEQYF. The CDR3 DNA follows: TGCGCCAGCAGCTTCGGCGTTCCATCCTACGAGCAGTACTTC. Using reference TRBV5-1 and TRBJ2-7 for the parts outside the CDR3, the full variable domain is KAGVTQTPRYLIKTRGQQVTLSCSPISGHRSVSWYQQTPGQGLQFLFEYFSETQRNKGNFPGRFSGRQFSNSRSEMNVSTLELGDSALYLCASSFGVPSYEQYFGPGTRLTVT.

The chain recombines TRBV9 with TRBJ2-2; D is ambiguous. V was cut by 6 bases and J by 0 bases, with 15 bases left in between. In germline, CDR1 is SGDLS, CDR2 YYNGEE. This CDR3 has 16 residues. In nucleotides, the CDR3 is TGTGCCAGCACCCAACACGGGCTCGCGAACACCGGGGAGCTGTTTTTT. This sequence encodes CASTQHGLANTGELFF.

This clone appeared a few times. The chain recombines TRBV5-1 with TRBJ2-1; D ambiguous. The germline gives CDR1 SGHRS, CDR2 YFSETQ. The CDR3 covers 15 residues. V lost 0 bases and J lost 2, with 9 bases in between. The CDR3 loop is CASSLGGQTYNEQFF. DNA of the CDR3: TGCGCCAGCAGCTTGGGCGGTCAGACCTACAATGAGCAGTTCTTC.

The V and J genes are TRBV28 and TRBJ1-5; a possible D gene is TRBD1 (5 bases). The V gene lost 6 bases and the J gene lost 5 bases, with 14 bases spanning the gap. This CDR3 has 14 residues. Germline V lookup: CDR1 MDHEN, CDR2 SYDVKM. Written as DNA, the CDR3 is TGTGCCAGCAGCCTCGGGGGAACCTATCAGCCCCAGCATTTT. Its translation is CASSLGGTYQPQHF.

The CDR3 DNA sequence: TGTGCCAGCAGAGAACCAGGGTCTAACTATGGCTACACCTTC. This translates into CASREPGSNYGYTF. This chain uses TRBV6-5 with TRBJ1-2; possibly TRBD1 for D (5 bases). V lost 6 bases, J lost 0 bases, and 11 bases lay in between. CDR1 and CDR2 (germline): MNHEY, SVGAGI. The CDR3 is 14 amino acids.

V is TRBV18 and J is TRBJ2-1; 7 positions match TRBD1. CDR3 length: 15 residues. Germline CDR1 KGHSH, CDR2 LQKENI. Trimming cost V 3 bases and J 6 bases; bases outside gene matches: 8. For the CDR3, the DNA is TGTGCCAGCTCACCTTACAGGGGACGGTCCAATGAGCAGTTCTTC. Its translation is CASSPYRGRSNEQFF.